The clone carrying this T cell receptor (beta chain) was recorded at least ten times. This CDR3 region has 13 residues. V dropped 3 bases and J dropped 4 bases, with 9 bases sitting between them. The data were obtained in a study of regulatory T cells in long-lasting Graves disease. The time point is: newly diagnosed GD, antithyroid drugs for less than 3 months. The TCR library was prepared using RNA isolated from PBMCs. iRepertoire HTBI primers and Arm-PCR of CDR3 regions built TCR beta libraries. TCRdb fed the multiplex PCR reads into MiXCR, producing one record per CDR3 protein. This sample has roughly 560,000 distinct CDR3 sequences; 15% to 20% occur once, and the top ten carry about 25%. Separately, the same data were catalogued under a study of T cells in Graves' hyperthyroidism and ophthalmopathy.

The receptor's source is a middle-aged woman with Graves disease. V usage is TRBV12-3 or TRBV12-4 and J usage is TRBJ2-5; D is undetermined. The specimen was peripheral blood mononuclear cells (PBMCs), collected at new diagnosis, from a patient treated with antithyroid drugs. The CDR3 spells CASSFLVPETQYF. The CDR3 DNA is TGTGCCAGCAGTTTTCTAGTCCCAGAGACCCAGTACTTC.